The present T cell receptor (beta chain) was sequenced within a study of blood T cells in healthy people across ages. Through a sample-barcoded 5' primer and a J-beta primer mix, a second PCR was run for roughly 7 to 12 cycles. MiXCR, run by TCRdb on the 5' RACE reads, gives a single entry per CDR3 protein. The sample includes approximately 600,000 distinct CDR3 sequences, 58% seen only once; the top ten take over 35%. Per the germline V gene, CDR1 is SQVTM and CDR2 is ANQGSEA. The V end was cut by 7 bases, the J end by 6 bases, with 27 bases between. The CDR3 is 16 amino acids. This clonotype occurred a few times.

Sample: blood. The V gene is TRBV29-1, the J gene TRBJ1-2, with a tentative D call TRBD1 (5 bases). The clonotype was recovered from a man aged 55 to 70 in good health. The CDR3, as DNA: TGCAGCGCCCGATCAATGGGCAGGGAAGGCGGGGATGGCTACACCTTC. It codes for CSARSMGREGGDGYTF.